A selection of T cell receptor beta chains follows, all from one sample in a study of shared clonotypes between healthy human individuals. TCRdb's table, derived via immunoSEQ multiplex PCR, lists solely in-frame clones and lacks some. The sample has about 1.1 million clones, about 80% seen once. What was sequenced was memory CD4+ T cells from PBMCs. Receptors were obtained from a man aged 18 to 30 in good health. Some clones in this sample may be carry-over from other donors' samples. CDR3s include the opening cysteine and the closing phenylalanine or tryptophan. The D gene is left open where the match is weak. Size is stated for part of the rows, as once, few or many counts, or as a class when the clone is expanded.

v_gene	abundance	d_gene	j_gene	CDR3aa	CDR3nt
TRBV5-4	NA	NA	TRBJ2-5	CASSSKGLLQETQYF	TGTGCCAGCAGCTCTAAGGGACTTTTGCAAGAGACCCAGTACTTC
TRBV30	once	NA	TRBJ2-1	CAWAEVGNEQFF	TGTGCCTGGGCGGAGGTAGGAAATGAGCAGTTCTTC
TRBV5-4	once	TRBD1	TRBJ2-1	CASSSPATGGDEQFF	TGTGCCAGCAGCTCCCCTGCGACAGGGGGCGATGAGCAGTTCTTC
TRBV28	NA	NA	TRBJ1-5	CASSENQMGNQPQHF	TGTGCCAGCAGTGAGAACCAAATGGGCAATCAGCCCCAGCATTTT
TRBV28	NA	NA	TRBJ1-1	CASQRTEAFF	TGTGCCAGCCAACGAACTGAAGCTTTCTTT
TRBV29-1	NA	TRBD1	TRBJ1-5	CSARQGGQPQHF	TGCAGCGCCCGACAGGGCGGTCAGCCCCAGCATTTT
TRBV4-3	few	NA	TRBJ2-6	CASSQSGANVLTF	TGCGCCAGCAGCCAATCTGGGGCCAACGTCCTGACTTTC
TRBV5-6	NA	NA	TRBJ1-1	CASRYTGHLNTEAFF	TGTGCCAGCAGGTATACGGGACACCTGAACACTGAAGCTTTCTTT
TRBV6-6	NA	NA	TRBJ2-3	CASSPTPDTQYF	TGTGCCAGCAGTCCCACGCCAGATACGCAGTATTTT
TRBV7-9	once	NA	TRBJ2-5	CASLWGRGGLQETQYF	TGTGCCAGCCTCTGGGGAAGAGGCGGGCTCCAAGAGACCCAGTACTTC
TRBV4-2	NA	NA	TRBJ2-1	CASSQDRDGQFF	TGTGCCAGCAGCCAAGATAGGGATGGGCAGTTCTTC
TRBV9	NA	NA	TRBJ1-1	CASSVVDDTEAFF	TGTGCCAGCAGCGTAGTAGACGACACTGAAGCTTTCTTT
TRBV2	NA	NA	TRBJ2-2	CASSGLSNTGELFF	TGTGCCAGCAGCGGTCTGTCCAACACCGGGGAGCTGTTTTTT
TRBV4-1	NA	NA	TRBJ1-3	CASSTSPTGNTIYF	TGCGCCAGCAGCACTTCCCCCACTGGAAACACCATATATTTT
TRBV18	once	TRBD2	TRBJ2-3	CASRPSGREDTQYF	TGTGCCAGTCGCCCTAGCGGGAGGGAGGATACGCAGTATTTT
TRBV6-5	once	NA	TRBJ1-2	CASTGAGYGYTF	TGTGCCAGCACCGGGGCTGGCTATGGCTACACCTTC
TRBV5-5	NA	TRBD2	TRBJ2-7	CASSFAGVHSYEQYF	TGTGCCAGCAGCTTCGCGGGAGTACACTCCTACGAGCAGTACTTC
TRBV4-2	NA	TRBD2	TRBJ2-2	CASTERGGAEGGELFF	TGTGCCAGCACTGAAAGGGGAGGGGCCGAAGGGGGGGAGCTGTTTTTT
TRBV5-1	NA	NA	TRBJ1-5	CASSSGDGRSGPQHF	TGCGCCAGCAGCTCAGGGGACGGCCGTTCTGGGCCCCAGCATTTT
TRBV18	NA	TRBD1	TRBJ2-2	CASSPPGQSNTGELFF	TGTGCCAGCTCACCCCCGGGACAGTCGAACACCGGGGAGCTGTTTTTT
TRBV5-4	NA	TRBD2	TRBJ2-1	CASSLTAGGPSYNEQFF	TGTGCCAGCAGCTTGACAGCGGGAGGGCCCTCCTACAATGAGCAGTTCTTC
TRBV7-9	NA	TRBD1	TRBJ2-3	CASSASPGQGTDTQYF	TGTGCCAGCAGCGCGAGCCCGGGACAGGGGACAGATACGCAGTATTTT
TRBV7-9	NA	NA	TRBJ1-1	CASSLPRTLAAFF	TGTGCCAGCAGCTTACCCCGTACACTAGCAGCTTTCTTT
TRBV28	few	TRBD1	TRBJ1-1	CASSRQGGTEAFF	TGTGCCAGCTCTCGACAGGGCGGCACTGAAGCTTTCTTT
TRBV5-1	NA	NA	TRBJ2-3	CASSFGRSTDTQYF	TGCGCCAGCAGCTTCGGGCGGAGCACAGATACGCAGTATTTT
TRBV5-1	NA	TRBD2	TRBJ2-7	CASSLELAGAGVGYEQYF	TGCGCCAGCAGCTTGGAACTAGCGGGAGCGGGAGTAGGCTACGAGCAGTACTTC
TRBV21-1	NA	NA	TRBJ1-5	CASSQDAWQPQHF	TGTGCCAGCAGCCAAGATGCGTGGCAGCCCCAGCATTTT
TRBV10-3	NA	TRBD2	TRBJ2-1	CAISGGTSGASSYNEQFF	TGTGCCATCAGTGGCGGGACTAGCGGGGCCAGCTCCTACAATGAGCAGTTCTTC
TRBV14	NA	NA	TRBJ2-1	CASSSNGIREQFF	TGTGCCAGCAGTTCAAACGGGATCAGGGAGCAGTTCTTC
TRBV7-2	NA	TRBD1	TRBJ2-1	CASSYPGTGIGEQFF	TGTGCCAGCAGCTACCCCGGGACAGGGATTGGTGAGCAGTTCTTC
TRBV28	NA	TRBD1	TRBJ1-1	CASSISGQGSTEAFF	TGTGCCAGCAGTATCTCTGGACAGGGTAGCACTGAAGCTTTCTTT
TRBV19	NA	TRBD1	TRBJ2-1	CASSSPRDRDNNEQFF	TGTGCCAGTAGCTCACCCCGGGACAGAGACAACAATGAGCAGTTCTTC
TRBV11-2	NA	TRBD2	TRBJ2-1	CASSPSGTSAYNEQFF	TGTGCCAGCAGCCCCTCCGGGACTAGCGCGTACAATGAGCAGTTCTTC
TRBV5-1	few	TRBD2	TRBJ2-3	CASSLAPGLAGDRDTQYF	TGCGCCAGCAGCTTGGCTCCGGGACTAGCGGGAGATAGAGATACGCAGTATTTT
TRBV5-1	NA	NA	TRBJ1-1	CASSAPSGSKAEAFF	TGCGCCAGCAGCGCGCCTTCCGGGAGCAAGGCTGAAGCTTTCTTT
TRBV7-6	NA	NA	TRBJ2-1	CASSLALDAGRNEQFF	TGTGCCAGCAGCTTAGCTCTTGACGCGGGCCGCAATGAGCAGTTCTTC
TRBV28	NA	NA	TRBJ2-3	CASSLGSADTQYF	TGTGCCAGCAGTTTAGGGTCCGCAGATACGCAGTATTTT
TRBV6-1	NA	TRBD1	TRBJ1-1	CASSTDRASTEAFF	TGTGCCAGCAGTACCGACAGGGCTTCGACTGAAGCTTTCTTT
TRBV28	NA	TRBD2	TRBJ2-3	CASSLLLAGATDTQYF	TGTGCCAGCAGTTTATTACTAGCGGGAGCCACAGATACGCAGTATTTT
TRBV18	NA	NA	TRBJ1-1	CASSPRGSNTEAFF	TGTGCCAGCTCACCACGGGGTTCGAACACTGAAGCTTTCTTT
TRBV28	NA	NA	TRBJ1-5	CASSPAGYSNQPQHF	TGTGCCAGCAGCCCAGCAGGGTATAGCAATCAGCCCCAGCATTTT
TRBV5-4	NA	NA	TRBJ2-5	CASSLLRQGEETQYF	TGTGCCAGCAGCTTGCTTCGTCAAGGGGAGGAGACCCAGTACTTC
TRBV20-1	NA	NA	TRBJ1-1	CSAKNVAEAFF	TGCAGTGCCAAAAACGTCGCTGAAGCTTTCTTT
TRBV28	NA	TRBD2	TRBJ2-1	CASSSGTSGRVYNEQFF	TGTGCCAGCAGTTCCGGGACTAGCGGGAGGGTATACAATGAGCAGTTCTTC
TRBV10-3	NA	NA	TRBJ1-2	CAISRNPGNYGYTF	TGTGCCATCAGTAGAAACCCGGGTAACTATGGCTACACCTTC
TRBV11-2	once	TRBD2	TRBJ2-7	CASSLGTTTYEQYF	TGTGCCAGCAGCTTGGGGACTACTACTTACGAGCAGTACTTC
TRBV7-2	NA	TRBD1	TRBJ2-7	CASSLSGQGVKQYF	TGTGCCAGCAGCTTATCGGGACAGGGGGTAAAGCAGTACTTC
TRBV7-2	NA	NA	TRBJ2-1	CASSLSYNEQFF	TGTGCCAGCAGCCTATCCTACAATGAGCAGTTCTTC
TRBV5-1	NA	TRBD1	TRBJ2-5	CASSHRDRGETQYF	TGCGCCAGCAGCCACCGGGACAGGGGAGAGACCCAGTACTTC
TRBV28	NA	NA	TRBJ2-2	CASSGRNTGELFF	TGTGCCAGCTCCGGCAGAAACACCGGGGAGCTGTTTTTT
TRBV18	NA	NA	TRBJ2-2	CASSPLFTGELFF	TGTGCCAGCTCACCACTCTTCACCGGGGAGCTGTTTTTT
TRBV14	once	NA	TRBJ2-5	CASEWVRGTTQYF	TGTGCCAGCGAGTGGGTGCGCGGAACGACCCAGTACTTC